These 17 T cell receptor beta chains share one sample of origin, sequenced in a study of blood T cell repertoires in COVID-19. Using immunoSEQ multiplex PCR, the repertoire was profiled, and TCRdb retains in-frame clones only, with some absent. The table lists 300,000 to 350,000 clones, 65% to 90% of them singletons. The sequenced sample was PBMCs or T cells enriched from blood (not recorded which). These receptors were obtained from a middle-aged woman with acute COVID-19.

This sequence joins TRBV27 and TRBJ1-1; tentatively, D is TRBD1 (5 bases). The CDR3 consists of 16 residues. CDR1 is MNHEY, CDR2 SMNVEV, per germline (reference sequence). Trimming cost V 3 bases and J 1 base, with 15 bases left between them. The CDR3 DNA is TGTGCCAGCAGTTTGGCAGGGCTAGTGGGGAACACTGAAGCTTTCTTT. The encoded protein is CASSLAGLVGNTEAFF.

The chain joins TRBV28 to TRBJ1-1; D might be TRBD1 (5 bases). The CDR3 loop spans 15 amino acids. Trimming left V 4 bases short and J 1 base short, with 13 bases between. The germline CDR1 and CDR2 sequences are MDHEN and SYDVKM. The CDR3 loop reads CASSSPGQGNTEAFF. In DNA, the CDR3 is TGTGCCAGCAGTTCCCCCGGCCAGGGGAACACTGAAGCTTTCTTT.

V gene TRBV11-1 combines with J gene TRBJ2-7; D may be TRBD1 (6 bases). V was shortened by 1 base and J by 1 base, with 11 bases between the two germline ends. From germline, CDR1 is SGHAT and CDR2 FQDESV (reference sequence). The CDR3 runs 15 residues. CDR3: CASSLVGQGSYEQYF. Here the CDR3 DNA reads TGTGCCAGCAGCTTAGTAGGCCAGGGGTCCTACGAGCAGTACTTC.

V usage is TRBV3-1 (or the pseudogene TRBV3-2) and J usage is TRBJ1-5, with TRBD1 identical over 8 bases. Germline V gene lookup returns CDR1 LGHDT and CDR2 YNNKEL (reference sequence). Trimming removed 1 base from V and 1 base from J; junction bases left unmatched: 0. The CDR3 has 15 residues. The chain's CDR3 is CASSQGTGSNQPQHF. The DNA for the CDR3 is TGTGCCAGCAGCCAAGGGACAGGGAGCAATCAGCCCCAGCATTTT.

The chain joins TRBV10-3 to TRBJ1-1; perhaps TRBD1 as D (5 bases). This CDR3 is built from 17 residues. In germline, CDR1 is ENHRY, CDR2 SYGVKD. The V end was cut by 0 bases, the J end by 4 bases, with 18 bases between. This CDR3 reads CAISESTPGRVGTEAFF. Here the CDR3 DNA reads TGTGCCATCAGTGAGTCGACTCCCGGCAGGGTTGGCACTGAAGCTTTCTTT.

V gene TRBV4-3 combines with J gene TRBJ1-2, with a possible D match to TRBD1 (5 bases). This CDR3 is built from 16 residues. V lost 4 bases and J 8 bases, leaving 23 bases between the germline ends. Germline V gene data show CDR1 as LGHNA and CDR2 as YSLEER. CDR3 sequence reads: CASSLTTGGGAGGYTF. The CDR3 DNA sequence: TGCGCCAGCAGCCTAACCACCGGGGGAGGGGCGGGAGGCTACACCTTC.

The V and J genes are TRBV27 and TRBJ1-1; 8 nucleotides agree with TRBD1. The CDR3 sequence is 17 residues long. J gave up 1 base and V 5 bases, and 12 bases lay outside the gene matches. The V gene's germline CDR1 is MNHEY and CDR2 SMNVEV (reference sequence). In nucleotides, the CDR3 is TGTGCCAGCAGTCCCTCAACCCCGACAGGGGCGAACACTGAAGCTTTCTTT. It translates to CASSPSTPTGANTEAFF.

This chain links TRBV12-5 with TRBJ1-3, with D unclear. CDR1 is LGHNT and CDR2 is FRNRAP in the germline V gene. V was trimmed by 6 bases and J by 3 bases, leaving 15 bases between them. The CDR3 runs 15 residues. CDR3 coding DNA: TGTGCTAGTGGGGAACGAGGGCCCGGTGGAAACACCATATATTTT. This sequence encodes CASGERGPGGNTIYF.

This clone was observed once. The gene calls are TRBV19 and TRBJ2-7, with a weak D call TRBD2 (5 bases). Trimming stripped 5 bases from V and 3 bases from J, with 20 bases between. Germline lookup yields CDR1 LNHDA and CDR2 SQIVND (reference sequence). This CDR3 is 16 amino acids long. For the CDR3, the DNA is TGTGCCAGTAGTGAGTCGGGGTTCGTCTACGGCTACGAGCAGTACTTC. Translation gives CASSESGFVYGYEQYF. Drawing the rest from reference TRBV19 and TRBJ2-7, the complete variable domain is DGGITQSPKYLFRKEGQNVTLSCEQNLNHDAMYWYRQDPGQGLRLIYYSQIVNDFQKGDIAEGYSVSREKKESFPLTVTSAQKNPTAFYLCASSESGFVYGYEQYFGPGTRLTVT.

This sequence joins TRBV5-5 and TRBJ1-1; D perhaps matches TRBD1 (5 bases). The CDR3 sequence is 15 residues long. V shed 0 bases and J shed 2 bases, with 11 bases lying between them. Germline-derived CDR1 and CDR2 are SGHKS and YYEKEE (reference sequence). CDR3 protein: CASSLAGGINTEAFF. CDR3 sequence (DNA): TGTGCCAGCAGCTTGGCCGGGGGGATCAACACTGAAGCTTTCTTT.

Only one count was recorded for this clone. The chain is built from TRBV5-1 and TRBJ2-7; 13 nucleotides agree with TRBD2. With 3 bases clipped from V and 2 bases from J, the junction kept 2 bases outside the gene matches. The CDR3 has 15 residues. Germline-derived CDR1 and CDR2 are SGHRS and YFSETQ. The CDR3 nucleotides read TGCGCCAGCAGCTGGGGACTAGCGGGGCCCTACGAGCAGTACTTC. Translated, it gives CASSWGLAGPYEQYF.

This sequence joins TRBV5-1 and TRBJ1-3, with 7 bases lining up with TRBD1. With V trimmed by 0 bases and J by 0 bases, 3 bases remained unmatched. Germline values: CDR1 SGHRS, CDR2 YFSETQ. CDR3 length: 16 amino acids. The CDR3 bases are TGCGCCAGCAGCTTGGGACAGGGAGGCTCTGGAAACACCATATATTTT. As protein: CASSLGQGGSGNTIYF.

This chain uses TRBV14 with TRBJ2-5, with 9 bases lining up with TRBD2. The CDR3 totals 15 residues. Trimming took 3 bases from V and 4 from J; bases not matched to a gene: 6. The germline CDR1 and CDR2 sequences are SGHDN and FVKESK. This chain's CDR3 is CASSQGSGRVETQYF. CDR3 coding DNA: TGTGCCAGCAGCCAGGGTAGCGGGAGAGTAGAGACCCAGTACTTC. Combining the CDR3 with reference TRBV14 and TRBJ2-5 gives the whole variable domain EAGVTQFPSHSVIEKGQTVTLRCDPISGHDNLYWYRRVMGKEIKFLLHFVKESKQDESGMPNNRFLAERTGGTYSTLKVQPAELEDSGVYFCASSQGSGRVETQYFGPGTRLLVL.

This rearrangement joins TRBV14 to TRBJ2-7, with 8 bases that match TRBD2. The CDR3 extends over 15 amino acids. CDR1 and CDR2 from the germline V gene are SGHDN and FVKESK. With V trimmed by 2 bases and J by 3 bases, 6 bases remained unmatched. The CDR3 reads CASSQKLAAIYEQYF. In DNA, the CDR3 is TGTGCCAGCAGCCAAAAACTAGCGGCGATCTACGAGCAGTACTTC.

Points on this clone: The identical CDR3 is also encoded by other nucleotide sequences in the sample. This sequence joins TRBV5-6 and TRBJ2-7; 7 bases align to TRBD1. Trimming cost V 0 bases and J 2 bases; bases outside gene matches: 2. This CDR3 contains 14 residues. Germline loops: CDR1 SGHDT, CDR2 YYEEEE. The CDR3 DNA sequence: TGTGCCAGCAGCTTGGGACAGGGCCCCTACGAGCAGTACTTC. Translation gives CASSLGQGPYEQYF.

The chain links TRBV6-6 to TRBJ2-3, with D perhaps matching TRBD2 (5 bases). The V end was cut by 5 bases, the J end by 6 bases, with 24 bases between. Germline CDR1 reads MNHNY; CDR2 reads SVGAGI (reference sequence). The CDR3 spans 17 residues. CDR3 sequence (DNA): TGTGCCAGCAGTCTCGGGGTTGGAAGCCGAGCGATCGATACGCAGTATTTT. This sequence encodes CASSLGVGSRAIDTQYF.

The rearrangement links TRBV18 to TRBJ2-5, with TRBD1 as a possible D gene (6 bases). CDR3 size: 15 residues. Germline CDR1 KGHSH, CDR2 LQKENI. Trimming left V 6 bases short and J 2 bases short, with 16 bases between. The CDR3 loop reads CASSLTVRGQETQYF. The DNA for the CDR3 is TGTGCCAGCTCTCTGACAGTGAGGGGGCAAGAGACCCAGTACTTC.